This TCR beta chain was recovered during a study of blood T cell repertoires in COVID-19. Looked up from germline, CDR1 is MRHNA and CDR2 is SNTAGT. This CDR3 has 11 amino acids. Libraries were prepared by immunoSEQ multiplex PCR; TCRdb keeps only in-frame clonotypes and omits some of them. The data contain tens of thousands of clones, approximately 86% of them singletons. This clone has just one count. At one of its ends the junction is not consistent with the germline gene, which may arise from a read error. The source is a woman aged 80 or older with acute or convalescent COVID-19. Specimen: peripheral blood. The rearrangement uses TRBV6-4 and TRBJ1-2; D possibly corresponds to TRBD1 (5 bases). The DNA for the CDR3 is TGTGCCAGCAGTGACACCCAGCGACGGGGGTTC. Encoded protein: CASSDTQRRGF.